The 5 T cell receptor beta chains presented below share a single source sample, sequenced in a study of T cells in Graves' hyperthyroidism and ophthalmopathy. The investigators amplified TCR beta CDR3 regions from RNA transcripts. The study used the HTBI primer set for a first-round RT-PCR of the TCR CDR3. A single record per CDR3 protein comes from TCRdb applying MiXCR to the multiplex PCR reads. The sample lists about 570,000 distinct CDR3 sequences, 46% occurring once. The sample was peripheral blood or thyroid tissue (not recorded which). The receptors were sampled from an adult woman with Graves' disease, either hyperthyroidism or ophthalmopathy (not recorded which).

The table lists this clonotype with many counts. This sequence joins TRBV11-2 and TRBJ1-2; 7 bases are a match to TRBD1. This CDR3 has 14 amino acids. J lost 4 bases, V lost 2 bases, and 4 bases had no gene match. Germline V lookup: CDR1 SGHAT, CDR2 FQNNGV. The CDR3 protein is CASSLPSGGYGYTF. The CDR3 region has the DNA TGTGCCAGCAGCTTACCATCAGGGGGCTATGGCTACACCTTC.

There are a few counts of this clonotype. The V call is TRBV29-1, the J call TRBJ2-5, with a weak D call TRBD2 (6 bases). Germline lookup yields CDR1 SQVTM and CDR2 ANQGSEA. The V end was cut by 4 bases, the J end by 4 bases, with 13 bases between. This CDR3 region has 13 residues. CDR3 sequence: CSVAGRKGETQYF. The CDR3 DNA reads TGCAGCGTTGCAGGGAGGAAAGGAGAGACCCAGTACTTC.

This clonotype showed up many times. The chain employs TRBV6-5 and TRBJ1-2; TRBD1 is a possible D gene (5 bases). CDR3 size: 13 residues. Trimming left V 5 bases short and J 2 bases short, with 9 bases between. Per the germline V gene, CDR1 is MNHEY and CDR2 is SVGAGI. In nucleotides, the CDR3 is TGTGCCAGCAGTCCTTCAGGGAACTATGGCTACACCTTC. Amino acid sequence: CASSPSGNYGYTF.

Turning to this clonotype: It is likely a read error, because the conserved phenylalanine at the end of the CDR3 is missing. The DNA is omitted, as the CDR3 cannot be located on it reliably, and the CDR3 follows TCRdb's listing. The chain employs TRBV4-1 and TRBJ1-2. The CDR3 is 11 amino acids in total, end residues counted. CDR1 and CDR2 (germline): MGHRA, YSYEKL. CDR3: CASSQGGGCTC.

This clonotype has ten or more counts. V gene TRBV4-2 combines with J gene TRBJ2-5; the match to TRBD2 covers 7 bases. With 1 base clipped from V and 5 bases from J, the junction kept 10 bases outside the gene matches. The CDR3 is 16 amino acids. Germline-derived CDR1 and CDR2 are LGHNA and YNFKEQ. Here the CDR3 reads CASSQGYLTSSETQYF. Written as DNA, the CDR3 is TGTGCCAGCAGCCAAGGCTACCTGACTAGCTCGGAGACCCAGTACTTC.